A single sample is the source of the 4 T cell receptor beta chains below, sequenced in a study of control samples from healthy donors and cancer patients. Profiled with immunoSEQ multiplex PCR; TCRdb holds only in-frame clones, not every one. This sample has around 150,000 clones, with just over 85% found just once. The sample consisted of blood. The receptor set was obtained from a man aged 18-30 years in good health.

V usage is TRBV18 and J usage is TRBJ1-2; 7 nucleotides line up with TRBD1. With 3 bases clipped from V and 8 bases from J, the junction kept 12 bases outside the gene matches. The germline CDR1 and CDR2 sequences are KGHSH and LQKENI. This CDR3 spans 15 amino acids. The CDR3 nucleotides are TGTGCCAGCTCACCGGGGCGACAGGGCGGAGACGGCTACACCTTC. It is translated as CASSPGRQGGDGYTF.

This chain's CDR3 is CASARQGANNEQFF. CDR3 coding DNA: TGTGCCAGCGCTCGGCAGGGGGCAAACAATGAGCAGTTCTTC. The V gene is TRBV9, the J gene TRBJ2-1; 8 bases agree with TRBD1. With V trimmed by 7 bases and J by 5 bases, 8 bases remained unmatched. Germline values: CDR1 SGDLS, CDR2 YYNGEE. This CDR3 has 14 residues.

This clone is a singleton in its sample. The rearrangement joins TRBV28 to TRBJ1-6; the D gene is possibly TRBD1 (5 bases). In germline, CDR1 is MDHEN, CDR2 SYDVKM. Trimming pared 8 bases from V and 4 bases from J, leaving 12 bases between. CDR3 length equals 14 residues. CDR3 in DNA: TGTGCCAGCTTAGGACACACATATAATTCACCCCTCCACTTT. Translation: CASLGHTYNSPLHF.

The chain uses TRBV9 and TRBJ1-1; the D is unclear. CDR3 length: 14 amino acids. The V gene lost 7 bases and the J gene lost 1 base, with 14 bases spanning the gap. Germline V gene data show CDR1 as SGDLS and CDR2 as YYNGEE. The CDR3 nucleotides read TGTGCCAGCTCCCGAGACCCACAGAACACTGAAGCTTTCTTT. It encodes CASSRDPQNTEAFF.